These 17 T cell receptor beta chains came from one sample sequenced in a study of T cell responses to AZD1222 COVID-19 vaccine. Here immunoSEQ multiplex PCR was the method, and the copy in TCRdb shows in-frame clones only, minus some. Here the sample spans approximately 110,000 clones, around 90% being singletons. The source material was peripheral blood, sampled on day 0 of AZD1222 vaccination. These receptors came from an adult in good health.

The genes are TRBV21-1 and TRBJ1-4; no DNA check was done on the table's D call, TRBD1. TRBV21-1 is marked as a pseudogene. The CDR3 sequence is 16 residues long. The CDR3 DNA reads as TGTGCCAGCAGCAAATCTCCGGGACAGGGAAATGAAAAACTGTTTTTT. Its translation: CASSKSPGQGNEKLFF.

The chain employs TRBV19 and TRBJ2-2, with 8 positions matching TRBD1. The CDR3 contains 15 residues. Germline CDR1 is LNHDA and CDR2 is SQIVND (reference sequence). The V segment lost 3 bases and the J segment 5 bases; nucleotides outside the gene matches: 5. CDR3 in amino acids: CASSIPGGSTGELFF. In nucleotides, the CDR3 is TGTGCCAGTAGTATCCCAGGGGGCAGTACCGGGGAGCTGTTTTTT.

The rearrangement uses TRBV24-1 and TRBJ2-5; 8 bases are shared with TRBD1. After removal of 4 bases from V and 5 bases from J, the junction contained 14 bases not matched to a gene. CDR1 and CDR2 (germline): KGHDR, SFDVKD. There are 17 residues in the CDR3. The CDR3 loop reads CATSDMGQARGSETQYF. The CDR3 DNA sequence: TGTGCCACCAGTGACATGGGACAGGCGAGGGGTTCGGAGACCCAGTACTTC.

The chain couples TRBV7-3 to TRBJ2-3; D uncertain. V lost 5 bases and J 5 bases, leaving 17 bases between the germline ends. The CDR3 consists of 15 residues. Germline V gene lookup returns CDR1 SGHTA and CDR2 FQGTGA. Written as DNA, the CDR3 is TGTGCCAGCAGCCCCCTTGGAGAATCTTTAGATACGCAGTATTTT. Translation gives CASSPLGESLDTQYF.

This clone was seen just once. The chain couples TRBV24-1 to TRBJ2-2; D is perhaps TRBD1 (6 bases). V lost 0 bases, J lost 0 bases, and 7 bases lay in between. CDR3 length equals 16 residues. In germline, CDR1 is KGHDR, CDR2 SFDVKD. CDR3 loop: CATSDLGTTNTGELFF. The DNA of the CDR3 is TGTGCCACCAGTGATTTGGGGACAACGAACACCGGGGAGCTGTTTTTT.

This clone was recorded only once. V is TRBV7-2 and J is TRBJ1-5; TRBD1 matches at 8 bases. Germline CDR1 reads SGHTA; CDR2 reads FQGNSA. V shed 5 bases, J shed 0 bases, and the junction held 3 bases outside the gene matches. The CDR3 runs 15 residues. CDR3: CASSTGQDSNQPQHF. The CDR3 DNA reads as TGTGCCAGCAGCACGGGACAGGATAGCAATCAGCCCCAGCATTTT.

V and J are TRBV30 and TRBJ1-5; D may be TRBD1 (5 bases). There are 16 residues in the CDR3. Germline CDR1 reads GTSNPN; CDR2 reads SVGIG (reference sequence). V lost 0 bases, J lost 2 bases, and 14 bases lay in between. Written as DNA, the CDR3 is TGTGCCTGGAGTGTAAGGACATTTCGGGGCAATCAGCCCCAGCATTTT. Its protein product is CAWSVRTFRGNQPQHF. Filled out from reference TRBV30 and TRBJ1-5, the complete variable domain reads SQTIHQWPATLVQPVGSPLSLECTVEGTSNPNLYWYRQAAGRGLQLLFYSVGIGQISSEVPQNLSASRPQDRQFILSSKKLLLSDSGFYLCAWSVRTFRGNQPQHFGDGTRLSIL.

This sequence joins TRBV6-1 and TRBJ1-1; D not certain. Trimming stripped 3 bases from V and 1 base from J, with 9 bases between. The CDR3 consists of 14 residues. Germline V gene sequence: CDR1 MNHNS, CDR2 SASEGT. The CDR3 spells CASSDQEENTEAFF. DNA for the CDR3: TGTGCCAGCAGTGATCAGGAAGAGAACACTGAAGCTTTCTTT.

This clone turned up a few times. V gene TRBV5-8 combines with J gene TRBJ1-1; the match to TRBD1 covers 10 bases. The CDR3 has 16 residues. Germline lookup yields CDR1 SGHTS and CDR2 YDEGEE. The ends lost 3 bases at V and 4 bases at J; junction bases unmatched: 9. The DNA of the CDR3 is TGTGCCAGCAGCTCCGGACAGGGGGGAGGGACCACTGAAGCTTTCTTT. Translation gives CASSSGQGGGTTEAFF.

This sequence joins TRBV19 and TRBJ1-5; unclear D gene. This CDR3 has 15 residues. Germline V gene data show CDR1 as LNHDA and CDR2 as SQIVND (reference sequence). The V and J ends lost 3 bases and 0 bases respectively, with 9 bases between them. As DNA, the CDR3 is TGTGCCAGTAGTATTCATGCCCTTAGCAATCAGCCCCAGCATTTT. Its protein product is CASSIHALSNQPQHF.

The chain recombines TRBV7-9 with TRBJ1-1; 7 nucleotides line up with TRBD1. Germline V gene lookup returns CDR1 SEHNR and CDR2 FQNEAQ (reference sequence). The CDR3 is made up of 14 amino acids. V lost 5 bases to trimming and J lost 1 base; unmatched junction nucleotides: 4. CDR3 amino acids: CASSPGQRNTEAFF. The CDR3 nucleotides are TGTGCCAGCAGCCCGGGACAGCGGAACACTGAAGCTTTCTTT.

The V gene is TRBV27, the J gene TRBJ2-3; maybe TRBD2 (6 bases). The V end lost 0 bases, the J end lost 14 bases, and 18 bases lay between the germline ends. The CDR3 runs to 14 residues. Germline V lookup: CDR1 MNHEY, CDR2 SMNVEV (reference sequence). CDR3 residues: CASSLSMASPGGYF. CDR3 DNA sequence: TGTGCCAGCAGTTTATCGATGGCCAGCCCCGGGGGGTATTTT.

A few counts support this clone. The chain's CDR3 is CASSLIGAIGETQYF. CDR3 nucleotides: TGTGCCAGCAGCTTAATAGGGGCTATAGGAGAGACCCAGTACTTC. The V call is TRBV7-9, the J call TRBJ2-5, with a tentative D call TRBD1 (5 bases). Germline CDR1 SEHNR, CDR2 FQNEAQ (reference sequence). V was clipped by 2 bases and J by 4 bases, with 14 bases between them. This CDR3 has 15 amino acids.

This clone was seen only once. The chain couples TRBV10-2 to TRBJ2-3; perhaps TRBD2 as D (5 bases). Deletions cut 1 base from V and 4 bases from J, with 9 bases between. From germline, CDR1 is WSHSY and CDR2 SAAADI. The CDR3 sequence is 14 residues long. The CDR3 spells CASSELRASDTQYF. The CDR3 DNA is TGCGCCAGCAGTGAGTTGAGGGCCTCAGATACGCAGTATTTT.

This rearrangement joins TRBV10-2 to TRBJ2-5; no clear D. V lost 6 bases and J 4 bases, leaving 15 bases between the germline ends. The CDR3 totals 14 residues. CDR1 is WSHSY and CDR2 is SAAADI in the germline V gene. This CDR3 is CASSTVGQAETQYF. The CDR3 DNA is TGCGCCAGCAGCACCGTTGGTCAGGCAGAGACCCAGTACTTC.

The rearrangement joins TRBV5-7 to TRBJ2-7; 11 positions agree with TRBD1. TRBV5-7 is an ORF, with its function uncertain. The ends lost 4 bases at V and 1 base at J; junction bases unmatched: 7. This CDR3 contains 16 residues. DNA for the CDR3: TGTGCCAGCAGCCAAATGGGACAGGGGGGATCCTACGAGCAGTACTTC. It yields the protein CASSQMGQGGSYEQYF.

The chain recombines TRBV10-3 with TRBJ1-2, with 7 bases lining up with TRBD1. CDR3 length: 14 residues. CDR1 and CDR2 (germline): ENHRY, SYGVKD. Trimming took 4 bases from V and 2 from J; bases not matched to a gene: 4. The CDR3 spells CAISGGQLNYGYTF. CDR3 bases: TGTGCCATCAGTGGGGGACAGTTAAACTATGGCTACACCTTC.